A selection of T cell receptor beta chains follows, all from one sample in a study of T cell repertoires in cytomegalovirus infection. TCRdb reprocessed the reads with MiXCR, giving one entry per CDR3 protein. This sample has some 77,000 distinct CDR3 sequences, with roughly 3.7% found just once. Material for sequencing was PBMCs. Every receptor here comes from a human donor in good health (CMV status not recorded). Some clones in this sample may be carry-over from other donors' samples. Both conserved end residues are part of each CDR3. D genes are given only for firm matches. The size entry gives once, few or many counts, or a class when the clone is expanded.

V gene	D gene	clone size	J gene	CDR3 DNA	CDR3 protein
TRBV5-6	-	many	TRBJ2-3	TGTGCCAGTAGACTGCTTAGGGCAGATACGCAGTATTTT	CASRLLRADTQYF
TRBV7-2	-	many	TRBJ1-2	TGTGCCAGCACCCTATACCTGTTGGGGCGCGGCTACACCTTC	CASTLYLLGRGYTF
TRBV6-2/TRBV6-3	-	many	TRBJ1-5	TGTGCCAGCAGCCCTTCGGGGTTCCATCAGCCCCAGCATTTT	CASSPSGFHQPQHF
TRBV7-3	-	many	TRBJ1-5	TGTGCCAGCAGCATCGGACCGAATCAGCCCCAGCATTTT	CASSIGPNQPQHF
TRBV19	TRBD2	many	TRBJ2-1	TGTGCCAGTAGTATAGTCCCCACTAGCGGGGGGGCCAATGAGCAGTTCTTC	CASSIVPTSGGANEQFF
TRBV6-2/TRBV6-3	-	many	TRBJ2-7	TGTGCCAGCAGCCGTACAGGGATCAGCTACGAGCAGTACTTC	CASSRTGISYEQYF
TRBV10-3	-	many	TRBJ1-5	TGTGCCATAGCTCAGGGGAGCAATCAGCCCCAGCATTTT	CAIAQGSNQPQHF
TRBV11-2	-	many	TRBJ2-7	TGTGCCAGCAGCTTATACCTTCGTATCTCCTACGAGCAGTACTTC	CASSLYLRISYEQYF
TRBV6-2/TRBV6-3	-	many	TRBJ1-3	TGTGCCAGCAGTTACGCCCAGAGCTCTGGAAACACCATATATTTT	CASSYAQSSGNTIYF
TRBV12-3/TRBV12-4	TRBD2	many	TRBJ2-1	TGTGCCAGCAGTGAAAACAGCGGGGGGAGTCACAATGAGCAGTTCTTC	CASSENSGGSHNEQFF
TRBV28	TRBD1	many	TRBJ1-5	TGTGCCAGCTGGAACACAGGGGGCAATCAGCCCCAGCATTTT	CASWNTGGNQPQHF
TRBV6-5	-	many	TRBJ1-3	TGTGCCAGCAGTTACGATGGACTGGGAAACACCATATATTTT	CASSYDGLGNTIYF